The 14 T cell receptor beta chains below were found in one sample sequenced in a study of OX40 agonist ivuxolimab in advanced cancers. Data came from immunoSEQ multiplex PCR; TCRdb stores just in-frame clones and leaves some out. The table has 15,000 to 25,000 clones, about 76% seen once. Material: CD4+ or CD8+ T cells sorted from blood, obtained in a trial of the OX40 agonist ivuxolimab. The receptors come from an adult with an advanced solid tumor such as melanoma, head and neck, liver or kidney cancer.

This rearrangement joins TRBV19 to TRBJ2-7, with D possibly being TRBD1 (6 bases). Germline CDR1 LNHDA, CDR2 SQIVND (reference sequence). CDR3 size: 14 residues. V dropped 7 bases and J dropped 0 bases, with 13 bases sitting between them. In DNA form, the CDR3 reads TGTGCCAGTATCACCGACAGGTACTCCTACGAGCAGTACTTC. Its protein product is CASITDRYSYEQYF.

This clone is classed as medium-sized (0.01 to 0.1%). The CDR3, as DNA: TGTGCCACCAGCGATGAGGGGAACACCGGGGAGCTGTTTTTT. This encodes CATSDEGNTGELFF. The chain recombines TRBV15 with TRBJ2-2, with a possible D match to TRBD2 (5 bases). Germline V CDR1 and CDR2: LNHNV, YYDKDF (reference sequence). The CDR3 contains 14 residues. Trimming took off 5 bases at V and 1 base at J, with 8 bases between the two ends. Drawing the rest from reference TRBV15 and TRBJ2-2, the complete variable domain is DAMVIQNPRYQVTQFGKPVTLSCSQTLNHNVMYWYQQKSSQAPKLLFHYYDKDFNNEADTPDNFQSRRPNTSFCFLDIRSPGLGDTAMYLCATSDEGNTGELFFGEGSRLTVL.

The genes are TRBV19 and TRBJ1-4, with D possibly being TRBD1 (6 bases). The CDR3 has 14 amino acids. The germline CDR1 and CDR2 sequences are LNHDA and SQIVND (reference sequence). V shed 3 bases and J shed 7 bases, with 12 bases lying between them. This chain's CDR3 is CASSIGGVREKLFF. For the CDR3, the DNA is TGTGCCAGTAGTATCGGGGGCGTGCGTGAAAAACTGTTTTTT.

V is TRBV29-1 and J is TRBJ2-7; tentative D call: TRBD2 (7 bases). This CDR3 is 15 amino acids long. V dropped 3 bases and J dropped 4 bases, with 19 bases sitting between them. The germline gives CDR1 SQVTM, CDR2 ANQGSEA. The CDR3 DNA follows: TGCAGCGTTGAGGATCGGGGCAGGGGAGGGTACGAGCAGTACTTC. Its translation: CSVEDRGRGGYEQYF.

The gene calls are TRBV28 and TRBJ2-7, with a possible D match to TRBD1 (6 bases). Per germline, CDR1 MDHEN and CDR2 SYDVKM. The CDR3 has 15 amino acids. V lost 3 bases to trimming and J lost 0 bases, with 12 bases between them. In nucleotides, the CDR3 is TGTGCCAGCAGTTTCAGGGGCACTCCCTCCTACGAGCAGTACTTC. This sequence encodes CASSFRGTPSYEQYF.

The chain employs TRBV4-3 and TRBJ2-7; 8 nucleotides agree with TRBD2. Germline values: CDR1 LGHNA, CDR2 YSLEER. With 0 bases clipped from V and 3 bases from J, the junction kept 7 bases outside the gene matches. CDR3 length: 16 residues. The CDR3 loop reads CASSQEGTGGVYEQYF. CDR3 DNA: TGCGCCAGCAGCCAAGAGGGGACGGGGGGGGTCTACGAGCAGTACTTC.

V is TRBV7-8 and J is TRBJ2-3; 10 positions agree with TRBD2. The V segment lost 4 bases and the J segment 7 bases; nucleotides outside the gene matches: 8. The CDR3 extends over 15 amino acids. The germline gives CDR1 SGHVS, CDR2 FQNEAQ. This CDR3 reads CASSSSSGGVNTQYF. The CDR3, as DNA: TGTGCCAGCAGCTCGTCTAGCGGGGGCGTAAATACGCAGTATTTT.

V gene TRBV6-5 combines with J gene TRBJ2-1; D is tentatively TRBD1 or TRBD2 (6 bases each). Germline CDR1 MNHEY, CDR2 SVGAGI. The CDR3 is made up of 13 amino acids. Trimming shortened V by 6 bases and J by 10 bases, and 16 bases separated the two germline ends. The CDR3 sequence: CASRTRGAHEQFF. CDR3 nucleotides: TGTGCCAGCAGGACAAGGGGGGCGCACGAGCAGTTCTTC.

This clone showed up just once. This chain connects TRBV27 to TRBJ2-7, with 14 bases identical to TRBD2. Germline loops: CDR1 MNHEY, CDR2 SMNVEV (reference sequence). Unmatched junction bases numbered 10, after V lost 9 bases and J lost 6 bases. CDR3 length equals 15 residues. The CDR3: CASRLAGGPPGEQYF. The CDR3 nucleotides are TGTGCCAGTCGACTAGCGGGAGGGCCGCCGGGCGAGCAGTACTTC.

In DNA, the CDR3 is TGTGCCAGCAGTTTAGGGGTGGGTCCCTACGAGCAGTACTTC. Translated: CASSLGVGPYEQYF. The chain uses TRBV27 and TRBJ2-7; D remains unclear. CDR1 and CDR2 (germline): MNHEY, SMNVEV (reference sequence). The length of the CDR3 is 14 residues. V lost 2 bases, J lost 2 bases, and 10 bases lay in between.

This chain uses TRBV6-4 with TRBJ2-2; 7 nucleotides line up with TRBD1. This CDR3 region has 15 residues. Losses at the gene ends were 2 bases for V and 5 bases for J; bases not matched to a gene: 5. The germline gives CDR1 MRHNA, CDR2 SNTAGT. The CDR3 loop reads CASSDGQENTGELFF. The CDR3 DNA sequence: TGTGCCAGCAGTGACGGACAGGAGAATACCGGGGAGCTGTTTTTT.

The chain links TRBV11-2 to TRBJ2-1, with 8 bases that match TRBD2. V trimming: 0 bases; J trimming: 6 bases; junction bases outside the gene matches: 10. The CDR3 length is 17 residues. Germline V gene sequence: CDR1 SGHAT, CDR2 FQNNGV. CDR3 region: CASSLDGVGLVSNEQFF. The CDR3 DNA sequence: TGTGCCAGCAGCTTAGACGGTGTGGGACTAGTGAGCAATGAGCAGTTCTTC. Complete variable domain (other parts from reference TRBV11-2 and TRBJ2-1): EAGVAQSPRYKIIEKRQSVAFWCNPISGHATLYWYQQILGQGPKLLIQFQNNGVVDDSQLPKDRFSAERLKGVDSTLKIQPAKLEDSAVYLCASSLDGVGLVSNEQFFGPGTRLTVL.

J is TRBJ2-3 and V is TRBV28; 7 nucleotides align to TRBD2. Germline CDR1 is MDHEN and CDR2 is SYDVKM. This CDR3 has 19 residues. V lost 3 bases to trimming and J lost 2 bases; unmatched junction nucleotides: 17. CDR3 DNA: TGTGCCAGCAGTTTTTCCAGCGGGGTGCCCGTTCTCTTCACAGATACGCAGTATTTT. Translation: CASSFSSGVPVLFTDTQYF.

The chain combines TRBV11-2 with TRBJ1-1, with D unresolved. Germline CDR1 and CDR2: SGHAT and FQNNGV. The CDR3 spans 16 residues. V gave up 1 base and J gave up 4 bases, with 16 bases separating them. In DNA form, the CDR3 reads TGTGCCAGCAGCTTAGCAGTTTCCGCCCCGGGCACTGAAGCTTTCTTT. Translated, it gives CASSLAVSAPGTEAFF.